Presented here are 9 T cell receptor beta chains from one specimen sequenced in a study of blood T cell repertoires in COVID-19. The protocol was immunoSEQ multiplex PCR, while the TCRdb copy is restricted to in-frame clones and leaves out a portion. The top ten hold around 4.6% of the sample, which has 25,000 to 30,000 clones, roughly nine tenths seen once. The sample comprised peripheral blood. These receptors were collected from a man aged 70 or older with active COVID-19.

Of note for this clone: The missing conserved phenylalanine or tryptophan at the end of this CDR3 makes a read error likely. It is unclear where the CDR3 begins or ends on the DNA, so no DNA is shown, and the CDR3 is as TCRdb lists it. V and J are TRBV23-1 and TRBJ2-7; the D segment call TRBD1 is taken from the table without a DNA check. TRBV23-1 is given ORF status, its function remaining uncertain. The CDR3 totals 12 residues, both ends included. CDR3 protein: CASNIQTPTGGS.

CDR3 DNA sequence: TGTGCCGGCGTCGAGGGAACTGAAGCTTTCTTT. Translated: CAGVEGTEAFF. The V and J genes are TRBV30 and TRBJ1-1; the D is unclear. The CDR3 totals 11 residues. Trimming cost V 8 bases and J 5 bases, with 12 bases left between them. The germline V gene encodes CDR1 GTSNPN and CDR2 SVGIG (reference sequence).

The genes are TRBV6-2 or TRBV6-3 and TRBJ1-1, with 8 nucleotides matching TRBD1. J was trimmed by 4 bases and V by 4 bases; bases with no gene match: 5. CDR1 and CDR2 from the germline V gene are MNHEY and SVGEGT. This CDR3 is built from 14 residues. The CDR3 DNA reads as TGTGCCAGCAGTTTCGACAGGGGACGCACTGAAGCTTTCTTT. Protein: CASSFDRGRTEAFF.

This clone appeared a single time. V and J are TRBV5-5 and TRBJ2-7; the D gene is possibly TRBD2 (6 bases). Germline V gene sequence: CDR1 SGHKS, CDR2 YYEKEE (reference sequence). The V end was cut by 1 base, the J end by 2 bases, with 10 bases between. This CDR3 region has 14 residues. The CDR3, as DNA: TGTGCCAGCAGCTTGATGCGGGGACCCTACGAGCAGTACTTC. This sequence encodes CASSLMRGPYEQYF.

The rearrangement uses TRBV12-5 and TRBJ1-5, with D hard to call. Germline CDR1 is LGHNT and CDR2 is FRNRAP. The germline V and J ends were trimmed by 6 bases and 11 bases, with 14 bases remaining between them. CDR3 length equals 12 residues. This CDR3 is CASGLPSLAQHF. The CDR3 coding sequence is TGTGCTAGTGGCCTTCCTAGTTTAGCCCAGCATTTT.

This clone showed up just once. The genes are TRBV5-1 and TRBJ1-6; tentative D call: TRBD1 (5 bases). The CDR3 runs 14 residues. CDR1 and CDR2 (germline): SGHRS, YFSETQ. Trimming stripped 4 bases from V and 7 bases from J, with 12 bases between. The CDR3 loop is CASSAGGGNSPLHF. The CDR3 coding sequence is TGCGCCAGCAGCGCAGGTGGGGGGAATTCACCCCTCCACTTT.

The chain links TRBV9 to TRBJ2-3, with 8 bases that match TRBD1. Losses at the gene ends were 0 bases for V and 2 bases for J; bases not matched to a gene: 8. This CDR3 region has 17 residues. The germline CDR1 and CDR2 sequences are SGDLS and YYNGEE. The CDR3, as DNA: TGTGCCAGCAGCGTAGCTTTAGTGACAGGGGTCACAGATACGCAGTATTTT. Its translation is CASSVALVTGVTDTQYF.

The V and J genes are TRBV6-6 and TRBJ2-2, with a tentative D call TRBD1 (6 bases). The CDR3 spans 17 residues. Trimming shortened V by 5 bases and J by 3 bases, and 19 bases separated the two germline ends. Germline-derived CDR1 and CDR2 are MNHNY and SVGAGI (reference sequence). The CDR3: CASSPTGGPPHTGELFF. The CDR3 DNA reads as TGTGCCAGCAGTCCGACAGGTGGGCCCCCTCACACCGGGGAGCTGTTTTTT.

V and J are TRBV7-2 and TRBJ1-1, with 7 bases matching TRBD1. V lost 6 bases and J lost 5; bases outside the gene matches: 9. The CDR3 runs to 14 residues. The germline gives CDR1 SGHTA, CDR2 FQGNSA. The CDR3 spells CASRAQGRSTEAFF. CDR3 bases: TGTGCCAGCAGGGCACAGGGGCGGAGTACTGAAGCTTTCTTT.